This TCR beta chain originates from a study of response to subunit inactivated influenza vaccine. Study-level results: Authors suggested seasonal influenza vaccinations each recruit few new T cells.

Germline V gene lookup returns CDR1 MNHEY and CDR2 SMNVEV (reference sequence). The CDR3 runs 14 residues. Between the trimmed V and J ends, which lost 2 bases and 0 bases, there was a span of 8 bases. TCRdb re-analysed the RT-PCR reads in MiXCR, keeping a single row per CDR3 protein. This table has under 200,000 distinct CDR3 sequences, about 10% appearing once. Worth noting for this clonotype: Its antigen is undetermined.

V gene TRBV27 combines with J gene TRBJ2-7; D ambiguous. This TCR derives from a man aged 50-75 years who received an inactivated influenza vaccine. Here the sequenced sample was CD8+ T cells sorted from PBMCs, taken about 24 months after vaccination. The DNA of the CDR3 is TGTGCCAGCAGTTTAACCCAGGCCTCCTACGAGCAGTACTTC. It is translated as CASSLTQASYEQYF.